A single sample is the source of the 8 T cell receptor beta chains below, sequenced in a study of T-cell memory formation after mild COVID-19. TCRdb fed the 5' RACE reads into MiXCR, producing one record per CDR3 protein. This table has about 310,000 distinct CDR3 sequences, 19% appearing once. The sample consisted of PBMCs or a T cell subset sorted from them (not recorded which). The receptors were sampled from a man aged 18 to 35 who had mild COVID-19 (a few samples of this study predate the infection). Cell type and time point are not known.

This clonotype was seen only a few times. The CDR3 DNA reads as TGTGCCAGCTCAGCCACAGGGGACGACACTGAAGCTTTCTTT. Its translation is CASSATGDDTEAFF. J is TRBJ1-1 and V is TRBV18; 7 bases align to TRBD1. Trimming took 5 bases from V and 3 from J; bases not matched to a gene: 6. Germline lookup yields CDR1 KGHSH and CDR2 LQKENI. The CDR3 covers 14 residues.

This clonotype was found a few times. This chain uses TRBV18 with TRBJ2-7; D remains ambiguous. V gave up 3 bases and J gave up 0 bases, with 9 bases separating them. CDR3 length equals 14 residues. The V gene's germline CDR1 is KGHSH and CDR2 LQKENI. CDR3: CASSPDLSSYEQYF. For the CDR3, the DNA is TGTGCCAGCTCACCCGACCTGAGCTCCTACGAGCAGTACTTC.

This clonotype was seen a handful of times. J is TRBJ2-2 and V is TRBV29-1, with D perhaps TRBD2 (5 bases). V was trimmed by 1 base and J by 2 bases, leaving 11 bases between them. Germline V lookup: CDR1 SQVTM, CDR2 ANQGSEA. The CDR3 contains 15 residues. CDR3 residues: CSVEVRGYNTGELFF. The CDR3 nucleotides are TGCAGCGTTGAAGTCCGGGGATATAACACCGGGGAGCTGTTTTTT.

The CDR3 DNA follows: TGTGCCAGCAGCCTCGGCGGGGAGAATGAAAAACTGTTTTTT. Its translation is CASSLGGENEKLFF. The chain has TRBV7-2 and TRBJ1-4; no definite D call. Germline CDR1 reads SGHTA; CDR2 reads FQGNSA. Trimming stripped 5 bases from V and 5 bases from J, with 12 bases between. The CDR3 runs 14 residues.

The rearrangement uses TRBV18 and TRBJ2-2; D is undetermined. V was pared by 1 base and J by 1 base, with 10 bases between. The CDR3 sequence is 16 residues long. Germline V CDR1 and CDR2: KGHSH, LQKENI. DNA for the CDR3: TGTGCCAGCTCACCACTCACCAGGAGGAACACCGGGGAGCTGTTTTTT. Its protein is CASSPLTRRNTGELFF.

This chain links TRBV6-5 with TRBJ1-1; D remains unclear. Trimming took off 5 bases at V and 1 base at J, with 17 bases between the two ends. This CDR3 region has 16 residues. Germline V lookup: CDR1 MNHEY, CDR2 SVGAGI. The CDR3 nucleotides are TGTGCCAGCAGTCAAACAGACCTACACCCGAACACTGAAGCTTTCTTT. Amino acid sequence: CASSQTDLHPNTEAFF.

The rearrangement joins TRBV5-6 to TRBJ2-7, with D unclear. The germline V and J ends were trimmed by 4 bases and 4 bases, with 6 bases remaining between them. Germline-derived CDR1 and CDR2 are SGHDT and YYEEEE. This CDR3 spans 11 amino acids. CDR3 DNA sequence: TGTGCCAGCAGCGCCCAATACGAGCAGTACTTC. This codes for CASSAQYEQYF.

This chain links TRBV20-1 with TRBJ1-1; no clear D gene. CDR1 DFQATT and CDR2 SNEGSKA come from the germline V gene (reference sequence). CDR3 length equals 13 residues. V lost 5 bases and J lost 0, with 10 bases in between. CDR3 protein: CSAAPSLNTEAFF. The CDR3 region has the DNA TGCAGTGCTGCTCCATCCCTGAACACTGAAGCTTTCTTT.